Sequencing of this TCR beta chain was carried out in a study of shared clonotypes between healthy human individuals. Study information: CD4 naive and CD4 memory each took three plates per donor, while CD8 naive took two and CD8 memory one.

Germline V CDR1 and CDR2: MNHEY, SVGAGI. Trimming at V came to 6 bases and at J to 2 bases, leaving 5 bases not matched to a gene. The CDR3 extends over 14 amino acids. How the authors handled the data: Without quality scores, immunoSEQ junctional reads could not be filtered like full-length reads. Method: immunoSEQ multiplex PCR; TCRdb's copy keeps in-frame clones and lacks some. The D gene and trimming were derived from the DNA, and the V and J assignments and clone size from that table. The data hold about 2 million clones, with about 95% observed a single time. The study drew its donors from healthy HIV-negative adults without recent acute infections or vaccinations. Regarding this clone: Other DNA sequences in this specimen translate into the identical CDR3.

V usage is TRBV6-5 and J usage is TRBJ1-2, with 8 bases aligning to TRBD1. The receptor was derived from a man in his late teens or twenties in good health. The material sequenced was naive CD4+ T cells sorted from blood. Subset indicated: CD45RA+ positively selected. The CDR3 sequence: CASSSGQGNYGYTF. The CDR3 DNA reads TGTGCCAGCAGCTCCGGACAGGGAAACTATGGCTACACCTTC.